The 10 T cell receptor beta chains given below trace back to one sample, sequenced in a study of identical twins (dated by TCRdb to about 2016). Library construction relied on 5' RACE. Sequencer: Illumina HiSeq 2000. The public sequencing data were trimmed at Q25 with fastp and processed into clonotypes with MiXCR by TCRdb, which kept only in-frame beta chains. Every distinct CDR3 protein forms one entry, paired with its most common genes and DNA. This sample gives a few hundred thousand distinct CDR3 sequences in total; nearly 10% of them show up just once. The ten largest account for approximately 3.2% of the sample. These data also formed part of another study, on yellow fever vaccine responses in identical twins.

The sample taken for sequencing was PBMCs. These receptors were obtained from a woman younger than 30 in good health.

This clonotype was seen repeatedly, ten times or more. The V call is TRBV5-1, the J call TRBJ2-2; D is unresolved. Trimming shortened V by 2 bases and J by 5 bases, and 7 bases separated the two germline ends. The CDR3 extends over 13 amino acids. Per the germline V gene, CDR1 is SGHRS and CDR2 is YFSETQ. CDR3 amino acids: CASSLDATGELFF. The CDR3 nucleotides read TGCGCCAGCAGCTTAGACGCAACCGGGGAGCTGTTTTTT.

The V and J genes are TRBV29-1 and TRBJ2-7, with 9 bases lining up with TRBD1. Per germline, CDR1 SQVTM and CDR2 ANQGSEA. CDR3 size: 15 residues. J gave up 2 bases and V 0 bases, and 5 bases lay outside the gene matches. CDR3 amino acids: CSVEDTQGAAYEQYF. CDR3 DNA: TGCAGCGTTGAAGACACACAGGGGGCGGCCTACGAGCAGTACTTC.

This clonotype showed up just a few times. V and J are TRBV20-1 and TRBJ2-3; the D call may be TRBD1 or TRBD2 (5 bases each). Looked up from germline, CDR1 is DFQATT and CDR2 is SNEGSKA (reference sequence). Trimming removed 3 bases at V and 3 bases at J, with 28 bases between. The CDR3 loop spans 19 amino acids. The CDR3 sequence: CSARITGGELNSVTDTQYF. In nucleotides, the CDR3 is TGCAGTGCTAGGATAACTGGGGGAGAACTAAACTCTGTTACAGATACGCAGTATTTT.

This clonotype was seen at least ten times. The chain carries TRBV7-9 and TRBJ2-2, with D perhaps TRBD1 (5 bases). This CDR3 spans 16 amino acids. With 2 bases removed from V and 5 bases from J, the gap between germline ends came to 15 bases. Germline loops: CDR1 SEHNR, CDR2 FQNEAQ (reference sequence). CDR3 in amino acids: CASSLRGGPPTGELFF. In DNA, the CDR3 is TGTGCCAGCAGCTTAAGGGGTGGACCCCCGACCGGGGAGCTGTTTTTT. The full variable domain, completed using reference TRBV7-9 and TRBJ2-2, is DTGVSQNPRHKITKRGQNVTFRCDPISEHNRLYWYRQTLGQGPEFLTYFQNEAQLEKSRLLSDRFSAERPKGSFSTLEIQRTEQGDSAMYLCASSLRGGPPTGELFFGEGSRLTVL.

This clonotype was found many times. V usage is TRBV28 and J usage is TRBJ2-6; 7 bases line up with TRBD2. Germline CDR1 and CDR2: MDHEN and SYDVKM. CDR3 length: 16 amino acids. With V trimmed by 7 bases and J by 1 base, 7 bases remained unmatched. The CDR3 is CASTGGTASGANVLTF. As DNA, the CDR3 is TGTGCCAGCACCGGGGGGACGGCGTCTGGGGCCAACGTCCTGACTTTC.

There are a few counts of this clonotype. V usage is TRBV20-1 and J usage is TRBJ2-5, with 7 bases that match TRBD2. V was pared by 5 bases and J by 5 bases, with 5 bases of the junction left unmatched. Germline values: CDR1 DFQATT, CDR2 SNEGSKA (reference sequence). This CDR3 comprises 12 residues. The CDR3 here is CSARDYRETQYF. The CDR3, as DNA: TGCAGTGCTCGGGACTATAGGGAGACCCAGTACTTC.

V gene TRBV12-3 or TRBV12-4 combines with J gene TRBJ2-1; the D gene could be TRBD1 or TRBD2 (6 bases each). The CDR3 has 14 amino acids. Trimming removed 7 bases from V and 3 bases from J, with 13 bases in between. CDR3 coding DNA: TGTGCCAGCAATTGGGGGGCGGGCTACAATGAGCAGTTCTTC. It translates to CASNWGAGYNEQFF.

This chain joins TRBV6-1 and TRBJ2-7; 7 nucleotides agree with TRBD1. CDR1 and CDR2 from the germline V gene are MNHNS and SASEGT. V dropped 6 bases and J dropped 3; count of bases not matched to a gene: 11. This CDR3 contains 15 residues. The DNA for the CDR3 is TGTGCCAGCAGGGTGGAGACAGGGATCGACTACGAGCAGTACTTC. It translates to CASRVETGIDYEQYF.

This clonotype was detected many times. The genes are TRBV4-3 and TRBJ2-3; D is ambiguous. Trimming removed 3 bases at V and 7 bases at J, with 14 bases between. The CDR3 runs 14 residues. Germline V lookup: CDR1 LGHNA, CDR2 YSLEER. The CDR3 loop is CASSHPREGNTQYF. CDR3 DNA: TGCGCCAGCAGCCACCCTAGGGAAGGGAATACGCAGTATTTT.

A few counts support this clonotype. V usage is TRBV6-2 or TRBV6-3 and J usage is TRBJ2-7, with D perhaps matching TRBD2 (5 bases). CDR1 and CDR2 (germline): MNHEY, SVGEGT. Trimming removed 2 bases at V and 6 bases at J, with 32 bases between. This CDR3 contains 20 residues. This chain's CDR3 is CASSYMRKGIASGLPSEQYF. Here the CDR3 DNA reads TGTGCCAGCAGTTACATGAGGAAAGGGATTGCTTCGGGATTGCCCTCCGAGCAGTACTTC.